Reported below is one T cell receptor (beta chain). Original processing methods: How many nucleated cells were present was estimated from reference gene primer amplification. Assay: immunoSEQ multiplex PCR; the TCRdb copy retains only in-frame clones and omits some. That table furnishes V, J and clone size, whereas the DNA furnished D and trimming. The data contain about 140,000 clones, around 76% of them seen just once; the ten biggest clones take up less than 15%. This entry belongs to a study of blood T cell repertoires in COVID-19. Background on the study: COVID-19 samples collected from the United States, Italy and Spain covered acute and convalescent phases. Sources were T cells, B-cell-depleted T cells, or PBMCs; the material itself was cDNA or gDNA.

Germline CDR1 SNHLY, CDR2 FYNNEI. The CDR3 extends over 16 amino acids. The ends were cut back, 2 bases at V and 6 bases at J, with 16 bases in the middle. This TCR was sampled from a man older than 75 with acute or convalescent COVID-19. This chain uses TRBV2 with TRBJ2-2; D is ambiguous. The sample comprised peripheral blood. The CDR3 region is CASSESRRRLAGELFF. The CDR3 DNA is TGTGCCAGCAGTGAAAGCCGAAGGCGGTTGGCCGGGGAGCTGTTTTTT. Complete variable domain (other parts from reference TRBV2 and TRBJ2-2): EPEVTQTPSHQVTQMGQEVILRCVPISNHLYFYWYRQILGQKVEFLVSFYNNEISEKSEIFDDQFSVERPDGSNFTLKIRSTKLEDSAMYFCASSESRRRLAGELFFGEGSRLTVL.